The 22 T cell receptor beta chains in this list originate from one sample, sequenced in a study of CD39 and CD103 CD8 tumor-infiltrating T cells (dated by TCRdb to the late 2010s). Preparation of the library involved the immunoSEQ multiplex PCR assay. Sourced from immuneACCESS, this table was stored by TCRdb with only in-frame sequences that have V and J called. A share of the clones is absent; for the studies checked, an unresolved V gene accounts for under half, and the remainder has no known explanation. Recorded for this sample are about 17,000 clones; around 90% of them occurred a single time. The top ten constitute 4.3% of the sample. Sequencing was carried out using CD8+ T cells sorted from blood. Read against the paper, the sample's cell subset or site label means: total memory CD8 T cells (CD45RA-CCR7+/-) from blood or uninvolved lymph node. These receptors were obtained from a human donor with head and neck squamous cell carcinoma.

The CDR3 sequence: CASSCQETQYF. The CDR3 bases are TGTGCCAGCAGCTGTCAAGAGACCCAGTACTTC. J is TRBJ2-5 and V is TRBV7-3; no firm D call. CDR3 length: 11 residues. From germline, CDR1 is SGHTA and CDR2 FQGTGA. V lost 4 bases to trimming and J lost 2 bases, with 2 bases between them.

Only a few counts were recorded for this clone. The V and J genes are TRBV7-9 and TRBJ1-2, with D perhaps matching TRBD1 (5 bases). CDR1 and CDR2 (germline): SEHNR, FQNEAQ (reference sequence). Trimming stripped 1 base from V and 3 bases from J, with 9 bases between. This CDR3 region has 14 residues. The CDR3 DNA reads as TGTGCCAGCAGCTTAGTTCTGGGGGACTATGGCTACACCTTC. Protein sequence: CASSLVLGDYGYTF.

This rearrangement joins TRBV11-2 to TRBJ1-1, with D unclear. CDR1 is SGHAT and CDR2 is FQNNGV in the germline V gene. The V gene lost 4 bases and the J gene lost 1 base, with 13 bases spanning the gap. This CDR3 is 15 amino acids long. The CDR3 here is CASSSPGLANTEAFF. In DNA form, the CDR3 reads TGTGCCAGCAGCTCCCCCGGCCTGGCGAACACTGAAGCTTTCTTT.

The chain joins TRBV6-5 to TRBJ2-1; D is uncertain. The CDR3 extends over 14 amino acids. Per germline, CDR1 MNHEY and CDR2 SVGAGI. V was clipped by 3 bases and J by 7 bases, with 13 bases between them. CDR3 in DNA: TGTGCCAGCAGTTATAGTGACCTGCGGAATGAGCAGTTCTTC. Translated: CASSYSDLRNEQFF.

The rearrangement joins TRBV7-9 to TRBJ2-7, with 7 nucleotides matching TRBD2. The ends lost 4 bases at V and 1 base at J; junction bases unmatched: 4. Per the germline V gene, CDR1 is SEHNR and CDR2 is FQNEAQ (reference sequence). This CDR3 has 14 residues. The CDR3 here is CASSSGGGSYEQYF. The DNA of the CDR3 is TGTGCCAGCAGCTCTGGGGGGGGATCCTACGAGCAGTACTTC.

The V call is TRBV19, the J call TRBJ2-3; D tentatively fits TRBD1 or TRBD2 (5 bases each). V was cut by 6 bases and J by 4 bases, with 14 bases left in between. CDR3 length: 14 amino acids. Per the germline V gene, CDR1 is LNHDA and CDR2 is SQIVND (reference sequence). The CDR3 sequence: CASSPGAKADTQYF. The CDR3, as DNA: TGTGCCAGTAGCCCCGGGGCTAAGGCAGATACGCAGTATTTT.

This chain connects TRBV13 to TRBJ2-1; D remains unclear. CDR1 is PRHDT and CDR2 is FYEKMQ in the germline V gene (reference sequence). The ends were cut back, 3 bases at V and 4 bases at J, with 1 base in the middle. The CDR3 extends over 11 amino acids. The CDR3 nucleotides are TGTGCCAGCAGCTTTTACAATGAGCAGTTCTTC. Amino acids: CASSFYNEQFF.

The V and J genes are TRBV27 and TRBJ2-4; 7 positions agree with TRBD1. CDR3 length: 13 amino acids. The trim removed 6 bases at V and 5 bases at J, leaving 4 bases unmatched. The germline V gene has CDR1 MNHEY and CDR2 SMNVEV (reference sequence). The chain's CDR3 is CASRQGIENIQYF. Written as DNA, the CDR3 is TGTGCCAGCAGACAGGGGATCGAAAACATTCAGTACTTC.

This clone was picked up one time. This chain links TRBV7-9 with TRBJ2-3, with TRBD1 identical over 9 bases. Trimming took 1 base from V and 1 from J; bases not matched to a gene: 3. This CDR3 is built from 16 residues. CDR1 SEHNR and CDR2 FQNEAQ come from the germline V gene (reference sequence). The DNA for the CDR3 is TGTGCCAGCAGCTTAGGGACAGGGGCCCGCACAGATACGCAGTATTTT. It codes for CASSLGTGARTDTQYF.

The chain recombines TRBV28 with TRBJ1-5; the D gene is possibly TRBD1 (5 bases). From germline, CDR1 is MDHEN and CDR2 SYDVKM. The CDR3 length is 17 residues. Trimming removed 1 base at V and 11 bases at J, with 24 bases between. In DNA, the CDR3 is TGTGCCAGCAGTTTATTTGTTGGGTCCCTCTCAATGGGGGCCCAGCATTTT. Encoded protein: CASSLFVGSLSMGAQHF.

This clone ranks as medium-sized. The chain joins TRBV4-1 to TRBJ1-1, with a weak D call TRBD1 (5 bases). V lost 0 bases, J lost 2 bases, and 10 bases lay in between. CDR1 is MGHRA, CDR2 YSYEKL, per germline. This CDR3 is 15 amino acids long. CDR3 in DNA: TGCGCCAGCAGCCAAGAAACAGGATTAAACACTGAAGCTTTCTTT. It translates to CASSQETGLNTEAFF.

This chain connects TRBV7-9 to TRBJ1-6, with D possibly TRBD1 on 5 matching bases. This CDR3 has 16 amino acids. Germline values: CDR1 SEHNR, CDR2 FQNEAQ (reference sequence). Trimming removed 2 bases from V and 7 bases from J, with 15 bases in between. This CDR3 is CASSLMQGIYNSPLHF. The CDR3 nucleotides are TGTGCCAGCAGCTTAATGCAGGGAATTTACAATTCACCCCTCCACTTT.

In this sample, this clone turned up a few times. The rearrangement links TRBV30 to TRBJ1-1, with a possible D match to TRBD1 (5 bases). Germline CDR1 and CDR2: GTSNPN and SVGIG (reference sequence). V shed 1 base and J shed 5 bases, with 8 bases lying between them. The CDR3 runs 12 residues. The CDR3 spells CAWSEGWTEAFF. Written as DNA, the CDR3 is TGTGCCTGGAGTGAGGGGTGGACTGAAGCTTTCTTT.

The chain carries TRBV19 and TRBJ2-1, with 9 bases fitting TRBD2. Germline V gene lookup returns CDR1 LNHDA and CDR2 SQIVND (reference sequence). This CDR3 spans 15 amino acids. The ends lost 5 bases at V and 12 bases at J; junction bases unmatched: 14. The CDR3 spells CASSAVAGEVWLQFF. DNA of the CDR3: TGTGCCAGTAGTGCCGTAGCGGGGGAGGTTTGGCTGCAGTTCTTC.

The rearrangement joins TRBV4-1 to TRBJ2-7; 9 bases are shared with TRBD1. J gave up 5 bases and V 1 base, and 9 bases lay outside the gene matches. There are 16 residues in the CDR3. Per the germline V gene, CDR1 is MGHRA and CDR2 is YSYEKL. CDR3 DNA: TGCGCCAGCAGCCAAGTTGGGGGACAGGGTGTCCACGAGCAGTACTTC. The encoded protein is CASSQVGGQGVHEQYF.

The DNA of the CDR3 is TGTGCCAGCAGTTTAAAGGGACTAGCGGGTTCGGAGCTGTTTTTT. Amino acid sequence: CASSLKGLAGSELFF. The chain recombines TRBV27 with TRBJ2-2, with 12 bases identical to TRBD2. The CDR3 is made up of 15 amino acids. CDR1 and CDR2 (germline): MNHEY, SMNVEV (reference sequence). After removal of 2 bases from V and 10 bases from J, the junction contained 5 bases not matched to a gene.

In DNA, the CDR3 is TGTGCCAGCAGCTACCCCCTGACAGAGAACTATGGCTACACCTTC. Encoded protein: CASSYPLTENYGYTF. V usage is TRBV7-9 and J usage is TRBJ1-2; the D gene is possibly TRBD1 (5 bases). CDR1 is SEHNR and CDR2 is FQNEAQ in the germline V gene (reference sequence). The CDR3 loop spans 15 amino acids. The V end lost 4 bases, the J end lost 2 bases, and 14 bases lay between the germline ends. The variable domain in full, completed from reference TRBV7-9 and TRBJ1-2, reads DTGVSQNPRHKITKRGQNVTFRCDPISEHNRLYWYRQTLGQGPEFLTYFQNEAQLEKSRLLSDRFSAERPKGSFSTLEIQRTEQGDSAMYLCASSYPLTENYGYTFGSGTRLTVV.

The genes are TRBV29-1 and TRBJ2-3; 11 positions match TRBD2. V was clipped by 3 bases and J by 4 bases; unmatched bases: 15. Germline-derived CDR1 and CDR2 are SQVTM and ANQGSEA. The CDR3 runs 18 residues. CDR3 amino acids: CSVDGLAGGPMGPDTQYF. CDR3 nucleotides: TGCAGCGTTGACGGATTAGCGGGGGGGCCAATGGGCCCAGATACGCAGTATTTT.

A few counts support this clone. The chain links TRBV11-2 to TRBJ2-7; D not certain. Trimming pared 4 bases from V and 0 bases from J, leaving 7 bases between. Germline V gene sequence: CDR1 SGHAT, CDR2 FQNNGV. CDR3 length equals 13 residues. In DNA, the CDR3 is TGTGCCAGCAGCTATGGACCCTCCTACGAGCAGTACTTC. This sequence encodes CASSYGPSYEQYF.

V gene TRBV29-1 combines with J gene TRBJ2-5; D unresolved. CDR1 and CDR2 from the germline V gene are SQVTM and ANQGSEA. V gave up 4 bases and J gave up 4 bases, with 10 bases separating them. This CDR3 has 12 amino acids. DNA of the CDR3: TGCAGCGTTGTCGGCAACCTAGAGACCCAGTACTTC. It encodes CSVVGNLETQYF.

This clone turned up a few times. The rearrangement joins TRBV7-9 to TRBJ2-2; TRBD1 agrees at 7 bases. The CDR3 spans 15 residues. Germline CDR1 reads SEHNR; CDR2 reads FQNEAQ (reference sequence). V gave up 7 bases and J gave up 1 base; unmatched junction bases: 6. The CDR3 sequence is CASTPTGWNTGELFF. CDR3 nucleotide sequence: TGTGCCAGCACCCCGACAGGGTGGAACACCGGGGAGCTGTTTTTT.

The chain employs TRBV28 and TRBJ2-2; unclear D gene. The CDR3 runs 13 residues. The ends were cut back, 4 bases at V and 4 bases at J, with 7 bases in the middle. The V gene's germline CDR1 is MDHEN and CDR2 SYDVKM. The CDR3: CASSSLLTGELFF. The CDR3 nucleotides are TGTGCCAGCAGTTCCCTCCTCACCGGGGAGCTGTTTTTT.